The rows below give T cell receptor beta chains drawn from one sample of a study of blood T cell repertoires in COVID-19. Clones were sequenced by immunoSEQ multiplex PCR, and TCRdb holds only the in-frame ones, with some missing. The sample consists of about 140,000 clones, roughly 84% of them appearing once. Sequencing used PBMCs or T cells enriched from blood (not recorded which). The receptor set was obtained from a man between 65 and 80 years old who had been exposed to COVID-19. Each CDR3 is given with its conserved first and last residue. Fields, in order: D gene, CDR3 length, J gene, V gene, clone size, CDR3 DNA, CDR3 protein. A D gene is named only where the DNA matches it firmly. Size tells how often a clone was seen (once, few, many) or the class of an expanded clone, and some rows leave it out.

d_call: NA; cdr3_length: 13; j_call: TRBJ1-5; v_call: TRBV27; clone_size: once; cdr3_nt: TGTGCCAGCGGACGGGGAGGGGGTCAGCCCCAGCATTTT; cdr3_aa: CASGRGGGQPQHF
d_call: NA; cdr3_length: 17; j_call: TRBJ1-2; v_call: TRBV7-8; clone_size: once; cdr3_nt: TGTGCCAGCAGCTTAGGTCGCAGGGTGCGCACTAACTATGGCTACACCTTC; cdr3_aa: CASSLGRRVRTNYGYTF
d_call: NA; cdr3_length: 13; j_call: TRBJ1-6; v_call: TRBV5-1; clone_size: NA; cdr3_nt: TGCGCCAGCAGCTTGGCCGCGTTATCACCCCTCCACTTT; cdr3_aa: CASSLAALSPLHF
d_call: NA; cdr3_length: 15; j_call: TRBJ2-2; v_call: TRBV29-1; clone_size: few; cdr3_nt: TGCAGCGTTGAAGCGCGGGGGCTGGACACCGGGGAGCTGTTTTTT; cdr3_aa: CSVEARGLDTGELFF
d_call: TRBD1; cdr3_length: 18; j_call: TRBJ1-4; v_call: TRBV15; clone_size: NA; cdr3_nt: TGTGCCACCAGCAGGACAGGGTCAGGGATTAGAACTAATGAAAAACTGTTTTTT; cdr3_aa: CATSRTGSGIRTNEKLFF
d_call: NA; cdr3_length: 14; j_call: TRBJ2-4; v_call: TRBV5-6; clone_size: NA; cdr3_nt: TGTGCCAGCAGCCCCCGACAGCAAATAAACATTCAGTACTTC; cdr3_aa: CASSPRQQINIQYF
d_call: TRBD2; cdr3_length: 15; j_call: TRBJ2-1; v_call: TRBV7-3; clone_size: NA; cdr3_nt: TGTGCCAGCAGCCCTCGGGAGCGGGGTTTCAATGAGCAGTTCTTC; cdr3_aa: CASSPRERGFNEQFF
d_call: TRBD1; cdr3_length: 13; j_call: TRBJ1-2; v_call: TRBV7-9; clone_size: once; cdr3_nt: TGTGCCAGCAGCGCGACAGGGGCGAATGGCTACACCTTC; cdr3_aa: CASSATGANGYTF
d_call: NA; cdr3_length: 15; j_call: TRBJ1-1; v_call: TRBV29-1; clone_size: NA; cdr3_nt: TGCAGCGTTGAAGATCAAGGTGGCGGGTCGACTGAAGCTTTCTTT; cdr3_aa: CSVEDQGGGSTEAFF
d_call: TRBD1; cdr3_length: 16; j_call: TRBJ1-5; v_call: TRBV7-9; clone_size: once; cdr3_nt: TGTGCCAGCAGCCCTCACCAGGGGGCATGGGATCAGCCCCAGCATTTT; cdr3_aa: CASSPHQGAWDQPQHF
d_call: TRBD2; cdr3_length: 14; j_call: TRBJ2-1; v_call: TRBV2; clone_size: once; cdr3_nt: TGTGCCAGCAGTGGGGCGGGGGGGTACAATGAGCAGTTCTTC; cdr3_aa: CASSGAGGYNEQFF
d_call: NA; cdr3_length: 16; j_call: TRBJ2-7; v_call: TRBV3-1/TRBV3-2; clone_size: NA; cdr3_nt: TGTGCCAGCAGCTACTGGATTTCCGAGCCTACCGGGGAGCAGTACTTC; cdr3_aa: CASSYWISEPTGEQYF
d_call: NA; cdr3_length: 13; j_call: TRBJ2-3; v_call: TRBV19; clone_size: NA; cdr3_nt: TGTGCCAGTACAACGAGAGGTGGAGATACGCAGTATTTT; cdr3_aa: CASTTRGGDTQYF
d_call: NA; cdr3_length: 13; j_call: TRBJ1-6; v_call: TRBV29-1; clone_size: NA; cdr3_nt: TGCAGCGTTCATTTTGGGCCTAATTCACCCCTCCACTTT; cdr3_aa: CSVHFGPNSPLHF
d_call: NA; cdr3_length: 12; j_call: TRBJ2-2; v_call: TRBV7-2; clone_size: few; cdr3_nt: TGTGCCAGCAGCTCTATTCGCGGGGAGCTGTTTTTT; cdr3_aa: CASSSIRGELFF
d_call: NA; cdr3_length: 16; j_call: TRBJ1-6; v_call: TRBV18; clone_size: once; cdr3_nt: TGTGCCAGCTCGCCAAACTTACCTTATAATAATTCACCCCTCCACTTT; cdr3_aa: CASSPNLPYNNSPLHF
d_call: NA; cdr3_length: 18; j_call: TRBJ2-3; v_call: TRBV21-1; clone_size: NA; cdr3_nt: TGTGCCAGCAGCACCCTGGACCCGAGAGGCGGGATAGGAGATACGCAGTATTTT; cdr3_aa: CASSTLDPRGGIGDTQYF
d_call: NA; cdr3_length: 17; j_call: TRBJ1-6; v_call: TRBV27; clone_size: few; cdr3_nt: TGTGCCAGCAGTTTACTTTATAGGGCAGGGACTTTTTCACCCCTCCACTTT; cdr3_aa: CASSLLYRAGTFSPLHF
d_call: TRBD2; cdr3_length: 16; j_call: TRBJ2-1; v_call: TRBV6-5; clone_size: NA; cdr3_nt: TGTGCCAGCAGTTTCCGGACTAGCGTTCCTTACAATGAGCAGTTCTTC; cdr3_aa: CASSFRTSVPYNEQFF
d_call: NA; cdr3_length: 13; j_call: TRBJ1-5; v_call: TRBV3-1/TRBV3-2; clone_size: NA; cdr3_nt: TGTGCCAGCAGCCAAGCCACAAAGCAGCCCCAGCATTTT; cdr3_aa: CASSQATKQPQHF
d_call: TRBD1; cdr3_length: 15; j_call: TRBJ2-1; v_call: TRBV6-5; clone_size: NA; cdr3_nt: TGTGCCAGCAGTTGGACAGGGGGGCTGTACAATGAGCAGTTCTTC; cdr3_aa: CASSWTGGLYNEQFF
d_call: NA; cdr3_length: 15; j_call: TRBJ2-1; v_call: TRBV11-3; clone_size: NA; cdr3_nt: TGTGCCAGCAGCGCTGGGACACAAATATACAATGAGCAGTTCTTC; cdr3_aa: CASSAGTQIYNEQFF
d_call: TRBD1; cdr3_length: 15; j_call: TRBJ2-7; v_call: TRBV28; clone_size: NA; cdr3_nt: TGTGCCAGCAGTCTCCGGGACAGGGGAACCTACGAGCAGTACTTC; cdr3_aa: CASSLRDRGTYEQYF